Listed here are 10 T cell receptor beta chains from one sample, sequenced in a study of T cell repertoires in aging, cancer and after chemotherapy. Peripheral blood genomic DNA, not sorted cells or RNA, was the template. TRB rearrangements spanning V, D and J were amplified using mixed TRB-A/B primers. TCRdb itself ran the multiplex PCR reads through MiXCR, one entry per CDR3 protein. Of about 9,800 distinct CDR3 sequences in the sample, approximately 40% were seen once. The sequencing sample was made of blood. The receptor source for this set is a human donor in good health.

The V call is TRBV6-1, the J call TRBJ2-1; 8 nucleotides agree with TRBD1. V lost 6 bases to trimming and J lost 1 base; unmatched junction nucleotides: 5. In germline, CDR1 is MNHNS, CDR2 SASEGT. There are 15 residues in the CDR3. The CDR3 region has the DNA TGTGCCAGCAGGGGGGACAGGAGTTCCTACAATGAGCAGTTCTTC. Its translation is CASRGDRSSYNEQFF.

The V call is TRBV29-1, the J call TRBJ2-4; 7 bases are a match to TRBD2. The CDR3 covers 13 residues. V lost 7 bases, J lost 3 bases, and 6 bases stayed unmatched. Germline CDR1 and CDR2: SQVTM and ANQGSEA. CDR3 nucleotides: TGCAGCGCTGGGGGGGGGGACAAAAACATTCAGTACTTC. It yields the protein CSAGGGDKNIQYF.

The chain employs TRBV4-3 and TRBJ2-6; D remains ambiguous. Germline V gene lookup returns CDR1 LGHNA and CDR2 YSLEER. Between the trimmed V and J ends, which lost 4 bases and 0 bases, there was a span of 10 bases. This CDR3 is 16 amino acids long. The CDR3: CASSRDISSGANVLTF. CDR3 coding DNA: TGCGCCAGCAGCCGCGATATTAGCTCTGGGGCCAACGTCCTGACTTTC.

This clonotype was seen a handful of times. The V gene is TRBV6-5, the J gene TRBJ2-1; D remains ambiguous. The CDR3 runs to 17 residues. Trimming left V 0 bases short and J 0 bases short, with 12 bases between. CDR1 is MNHEY, CDR2 SVGAGI, per germline. CDR3 DNA: TGTGCCAGCAGTTACTCGAAGGGCCTTAGCTCCTACAATGAGCAGTTCTTC. Translating gives CASSYSKGLSSYNEQFF.

By proportion, this clonotype is medium-sized (0.01 to 0.1%). V usage is TRBV6-5 and J usage is TRBJ2-7, with D unresolved. The CDR3 has 13 amino acids. From germline, CDR1 is MNHEY and CDR2 SVGAGI. The germline V and J ends were trimmed by 5 bases and 3 bases, with 11 bases remaining between them. CDR3 sequence (DNA): TGTGCCAGCAGTGCAGGACGGATCTACGAGCAGTACTTC. Protein sequence: CASSAGRIYEQYF.

The chain links TRBV30 to TRBJ2-7; unclear D gene. Germline V gene lookup returns CDR1 GTSNPN and CDR2 SVGIG (reference sequence). The CDR3 totals 14 residues. The V and J ends lost 3 bases and 4 bases respectively, with 16 bases between them. CDR3 amino acids: CAWSPLGGRYEQYF. Written as DNA, the CDR3 is TGTGCCTGGAGCCCCCTTGGCGGTAGATACGAGCAGTACTTC. Complete variable domain (other parts from reference TRBV30 and TRBJ2-7): SQTIHQWPATLVQPVGSPLSLECTVEGTSNPNLYWYRQAAGRGLQLLFYSVGIGQISSEVPQNLSASRPQDRQFILSSKKLLLSDSGFYLCAWSPLGGRYEQYFGPGTRLTVT.

The chain is built from TRBV7-2 and TRBJ1-2, with TRBD1 matching over 9 bases. Germline V CDR1 and CDR2: SGHTA, FQGNSA. CDR3 size: 13 residues. V shed 5 bases and J 8 bases; nucleotides not matched to a gene: 6. The chain's CDR3 is CASSHGQGYGYTF. In DNA form, the CDR3 reads TGTGCCAGCAGCCACGGACAGGGGTACGGCTACACCTTC.

This clonotype turned up a few times. The chain links TRBV27 to TRBJ2-7, with 7 bases lining up with TRBD1. CDR1 and CDR2 from the germline V gene are MNHEY and SMNVEV (reference sequence). The CDR3 has 16 residues. The V and J ends lost 5 bases and 3 bases, in that order; junction bases with no gene match: 13. The CDR3 loop reads CASSPRTGTAGYEQYF. For the CDR3, the DNA is TGTGCCAGCAGTCCCCGGACAGGTACCGCCGGCTACGAGCAGTACTTC.

This clonotype is classed as medium-sized. CDR3: CSLAQGETEAFF. The DNA for the CDR3 is TGCAGCCTGGCTCAGGGAGAGACTGAAGCTTTCTTT. The chain has TRBV29-1 and TRBJ1-1; D perhaps matches TRBD1 (5 bases). V was clipped by 8 bases and J by 5 bases, with 15 bases between them. The germline CDR1 and CDR2 sequences are SQVTM and ANQGSEA. The CDR3 runs 12 residues.

This clonotype was seen a single time. The rearrangement joins TRBV27 to TRBJ1-1, with D maybe TRBD1 (5 bases). The V gene's germline CDR1 is MNHEY and CDR2 SMNVEV (reference sequence). Between the trimmed V and J ends, which lost 0 bases and 8 bases, there was a span of 13 bases. This CDR3 is 14 amino acids long. The CDR3 here is CASSLSGAGTEAFF. The CDR3 DNA reads as TGTGCCAGCAGTTTATCAGGGGCAGGGACCGAAGCTTTCTTT.